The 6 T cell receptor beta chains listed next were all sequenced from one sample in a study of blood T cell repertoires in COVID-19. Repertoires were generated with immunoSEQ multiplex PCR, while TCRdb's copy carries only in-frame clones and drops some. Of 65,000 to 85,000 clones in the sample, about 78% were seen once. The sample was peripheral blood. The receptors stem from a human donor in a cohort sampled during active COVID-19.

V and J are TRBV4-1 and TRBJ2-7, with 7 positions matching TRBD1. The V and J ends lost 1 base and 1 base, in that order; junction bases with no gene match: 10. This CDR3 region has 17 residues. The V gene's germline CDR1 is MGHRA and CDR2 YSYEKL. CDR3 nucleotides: TGCGCCAGCAGCCAAGGTCCTTCCGGGACAGTATCCTACGAGCAGTACTTC. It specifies CASSQGPSGTVSYEQYF.

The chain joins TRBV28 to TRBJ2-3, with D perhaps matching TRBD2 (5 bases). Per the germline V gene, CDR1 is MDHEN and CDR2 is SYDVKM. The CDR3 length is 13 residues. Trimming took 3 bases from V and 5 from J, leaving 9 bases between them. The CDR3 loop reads CASSFRRIDTQYF. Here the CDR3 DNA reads TGTGCCAGCAGTTTCAGGAGGATAGATACGCAGTATTTT.

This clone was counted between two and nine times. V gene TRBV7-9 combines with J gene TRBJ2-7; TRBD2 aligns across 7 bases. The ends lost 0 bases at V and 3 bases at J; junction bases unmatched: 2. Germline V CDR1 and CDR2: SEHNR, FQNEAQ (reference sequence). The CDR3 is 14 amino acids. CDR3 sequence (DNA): TGTGCCAGCAGCTTAGCGGGCGGGGGCTACGAGCAGTACGTC. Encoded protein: CASSLAGGGYEQYV.

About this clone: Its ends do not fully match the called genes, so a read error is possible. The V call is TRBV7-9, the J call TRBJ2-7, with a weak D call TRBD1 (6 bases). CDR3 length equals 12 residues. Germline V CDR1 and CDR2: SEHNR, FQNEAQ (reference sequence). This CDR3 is CASSLERGQPRF. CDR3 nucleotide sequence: TGTGCCAGCAGCTTAGAAAGGGGACAACCACGCTTC.

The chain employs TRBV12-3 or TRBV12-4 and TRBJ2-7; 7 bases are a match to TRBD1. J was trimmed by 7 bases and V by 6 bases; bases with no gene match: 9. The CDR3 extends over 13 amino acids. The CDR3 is CASRTTGTTEQYF. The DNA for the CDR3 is TGTGCCAGCAGGACGACAGGGACGACAGAGCAGTACTTC.

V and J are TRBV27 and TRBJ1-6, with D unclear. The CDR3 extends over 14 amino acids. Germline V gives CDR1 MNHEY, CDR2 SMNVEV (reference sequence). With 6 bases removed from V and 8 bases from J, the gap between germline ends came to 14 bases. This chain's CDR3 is CASSSDTKDSPLHF. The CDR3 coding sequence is TGTGCCAGCAGCTCCGACACCAAGGATTCACCCCTCCACTTT.